These 18 T cell receptor beta chains were sequenced from one sample in a study of response to subunit inactivated influenza vaccine. TCRdb redid the calling of the RT-PCR reads with MiXCR, one entry per CDR3 protein. Of 650,000 to 800,000 distinct CDR3 sequences in the sample, about 15% were seen once. The source material was PBMCs from blood, sampled 14 to 15 days before vaccination. Receptors were obtained from a man aged 50-59 years who received an inactivated influenza vaccine.

This clonotype came up a few times. V gene TRBV28 combines with J gene TRBJ1-4, with 7 bases lining up with TRBD1. J was trimmed by 7 bases and V by 6 bases; bases with no gene match: 11. The CDR3 has 15 amino acids. The V gene's germline CDR1 is MDHEN and CDR2 SYDVKM. This chain's CDR3 is CASSNLQGTGEKLFF. The CDR3, as DNA: TGTGCCAGCAGCAACTTACAGGGGACGGGTGAAAAACTGTTTTTT.

The chain is built from TRBV6-4 and TRBJ1-2; 8 nucleotides line up with TRBD1. The CDR3 loop spans 18 amino acids. Trimming removed 0 bases from V and 7 bases from J; junction bases left unmatched: 16. Germline V gives CDR1 MRHNA, CDR2 SNTAGT. The CDR3 reads CASSDSIEGQGSRGGYTF. CDR3 DNA: TGTGCCAGCAGTGACTCGATAGAAGGACAGGGTTCTAGGGGTGGCTACACCTTC.

The rearrangement links TRBV20-1 to TRBJ2-3; TRBD2 matches 8 bases. CDR3 length: 13 amino acids. Germline-derived CDR1 and CDR2 are DFQATT and SNEGSKA (reference sequence). The V and J ends lost 6 bases and 4 bases, in that order; junction bases with no gene match: 6. Here the CDR3 DNA reads TGCAGTGCCACGGGGGGGGGCCCAGATACGCAGTATTTT. This gives the protein CSATGGGPDTQYF.

V usage is TRBV11-2 and J usage is TRBJ2-7; 9 bases line up with TRBD2. The germline CDR1 and CDR2 sequences are SGHAT and FQNNGV. Trimming removed 2 bases from V and 5 bases from J; junction bases left unmatched: 4. CDR3 size: 14 residues. CDR3 region: CASSLLAGFNEQYF. CDR3 nucleotides: TGTGCCAGCAGCTTACTAGCGGGATTCAACGAGCAGTACTTC.

This clonotype turned up a few times. The V and J genes are TRBV5-6 and TRBJ2-2; TRBD1 might be the D (6 bases). The ends were cut back, 5 bases at V and 1 base at J, with 12 bases in the middle. The V gene's germline CDR1 is SGHDT and CDR2 YYEEEE. This CDR3 contains 15 residues. The CDR3, as DNA: TGTGCCAGCAGACCGAAGGGACAGAACACCGGGGAGCTGTTTTTT. It yields the protein CASRPKGQNTGELFF.

The V gene is TRBV20-1, the J gene TRBJ2-1; 10 positions match TRBD1. The J segment lost 4 bases and the V segment lost 3 bases, leaving 6 bases of the junction unmatched. Germline CDR1 DFQATT, CDR2 SNEGSKA (reference sequence). The length of the CDR3 is 15 residues. CDR3 nucleotide sequence: TGCAGTGCTAGCGATGGGACAGGGGCATACAATGAGCAGTTCTTC. Encoded protein: CSASDGTGAYNEQFF.

The chain recombines TRBV30 with TRBJ2-1, with D unclear. This CDR3 is built from 14 residues. Germline loops: CDR1 GTSNPN, CDR2 SVGIG (reference sequence). The V gene lost 0 bases and the J gene lost 1 base, with 7 bases spanning the gap. The CDR3, as DNA: TGTGCCTGGAGTGTTATGGGTTCCTACAATGAGCAGTTCTTC. Translation gives CAWSVMGSYNEQFF.

The gene calls are TRBV9 and TRBJ2-7, with D hard to call. The J call may be faulty, since TRBJ2-1 better matches the DNA end. There are 13 residues in the CDR3. The germline V gene encodes CDR1 SGDLS and CDR2 YYNGEE. The DNA of the CDR3 is TGTGCCAGCAGCGTAGCCCCGGCCGGGGAGCAGTTCTTC. This codes for CASSVAPAGEQFF.

The rearrangement joins TRBV6-2 or TRBV6-3 to TRBJ2-6; D is undetermined. Germline CDR1 is MNHEY and CDR2 is SVGEGT. This CDR3 region has 15 residues. The ends were cut back, 0 bases at V and 0 bases at J, with 3 bases in the middle. CDR3 amino acids: CASSYSNSGANVLTF. In DNA, the CDR3 is TGTGCCAGCAGTTACTCGAACTCTGGGGCCAACGTCCTGACTTTC.

The J gene is TRBJ2-7, the V gene TRBV6-2 or TRBV6-3; 7 bases are a match to TRBD1. Unmatched junction bases numbered 11, after V lost 4 bases and J lost 2 bases. Germline loops: CDR1 MNHEY, CDR2 SVGEGT. CDR3 length equals 16 residues. CDR3 nucleotide sequence: TGTGCCAGCAGTTCCCTCAGGGGGATCCGGCCCTACGAGCAGTACTTC. Encoded protein: CASSSLRGIRPYEQYF.

This clonotype was seen only a few times. The J gene is TRBJ2-1, the V gene TRBV20-1, with TRBD2 matching 7 bases. The junction had 6 bases not matched to a gene; V was cut back by 0 bases and J by 4 bases. CDR1 and CDR2 (germline): DFQATT, SNEGSKA (reference sequence). The length of the CDR3 is 15 residues. In DNA form, the CDR3 reads TGCAGTGCTAGAGAACCCCTGCGGGGGTACAATGAGCAGTTCTTC. This encodes CSAREPLRGYNEQFF.

The chain employs TRBV3-1 and TRBJ2-2; 7 bases map to TRBD1. CDR3 size: 14 residues. Trimming cost V 3 bases and J 6 bases; bases outside gene matches: 4. Germline V gene lookup returns CDR1 LGHDT and CDR2 YNNKEL (reference sequence). The CDR3, as DNA: TGTGCCAGCAGCCAGACAGGGATGGCCGGGGAGCTGTTTTTT. It specifies CASSQTGMAGELFF.

The rearrangement joins TRBV7-2 to TRBJ2-1; 8 nucleotides match TRBD2. The CDR3 covers 17 residues. Germline loops: CDR1 SGHTA, CDR2 FQGNSA. The junction had 16 bases not matched to a gene; V was cut back by 5 bases and J by 7 bases. In DNA form, the CDR3 reads TGTGCCAGCAGCCCCACGCGAGCGGGAGTGGTCGGAAATGAGCAGTTCTTC. This encodes CASSPTRAGVVGNEQFF.

This clonotype was counted at least ten times. The genes are TRBV12-3 or TRBV12-4 and TRBJ2-3; TRBD2 aligns across 11 bases. The length of the CDR3 is 14 residues. The trim removed 5 bases at V and 4 bases at J, leaving 2 bases unmatched. The CDR3 is CASSELAGADTQYF. The DNA of the CDR3 is TGTGCCAGCAGTGAACTAGCGGGGGCAGATACGCAGTATTTT.

The genes are TRBV5-1 and TRBJ2-5; 8 nucleotides line up with TRBD2. V was clipped by 5 bases and J by 2 bases; unmatched bases: 8. The length of the CDR3 is 15 residues. Germline CDR1 and CDR2: SGHRS and YFSETQ. The CDR3 loop reads CASSESGGGQETQYF. The CDR3 nucleotides are TGCGCCAGCAGTGAATCCGGCGGGGGGCAAGAGACCCAGTACTTC.

The chain couples TRBV27 to TRBJ2-3; D not certain. The V gene's germline CDR1 is MNHEY and CDR2 SMNVEV (reference sequence). The CDR3 is 16 residues long. Trimming took off 7 bases at V and 6 bases at J, with 23 bases between the two ends. CDR3 sequence: CASKLRYGLGSDTQYF. CDR3 nucleotide sequence: TGTGCCAGCAAGCTGAGGTATGGCCTCGGGTCTGATACGCAGTATTTT.

The V call is TRBV7-3, the J call TRBJ2-1; TRBD2 matches 7 bases. J gave up 7 bases and V 8 bases, and 8 bases lay outside the gene matches. The length of the CDR3 is 13 residues. CDR1 is SGHTA and CDR2 is FQGTGA in the germline V gene. This CDR3 is CASSAGVGNEQFF. CDR3 coding DNA: TGTGCCAGCTCGGCGGGAGTGGGTAATGAGCAGTTCTTC.

In this sample, this clonotype turned up a few times. This chain uses TRBV28 with TRBJ2-3, with 8 bases matching TRBD2. V dropped 8 bases and J dropped 3; count of bases not matched to a gene: 16. CDR1 MDHEN and CDR2 SYDVKM come from the germline V gene. This CDR3 spans 17 amino acids. The CDR3 DNA is TGTGCCAGCCCACTGCATCCGGGACTAGAAATTACAGATACGCAGTATTTT. Protein product: CASPLHPGLEITDTQYF.